This is a list of T cell receptor beta chains from one sample in a study of siplizumab effects on memory and regulatory T cells. Profiling relied on immunoSEQ multiplex PCR, and the TCRdb table lists in-frame clones only, not all of them. The table has about 91,000 clones, more than 85% seen once. Sequenced sample: CD8+ T cells sorted from blood. The receptors come from a human donor in good health. Both conserved end residues are part of each CDR3. A D gene is named only where the DNA matches it firmly. For some rows the clone size is stated as once, few or many, or as a class when expanded; others skip it.

V: TRBV27; D: TRBD1; size: NA; J: TRBJ2-6; CDR3: CASSLGTGPSGANVLTF; DNA: TGTGCCAGCAGTTTGGGGACAGGGCCCTCTGGGGCCAACGTCCTGACTTTC
V: TRBV14; D: TRBD1; size: NA; J: TRBJ1-2; CDR3: CASSPGTGYYGYTF; DNA: TGTGCCAGCAGCCCCGGGACAGGATACTATGGCTACACCTTC
V: TRBV14; D: TRBD2; size: NA; J: TRBJ2-7; CDR3: CASSRTSAYEQYF; DNA: TGTGCCAGCAGCCGGACTAGTGCCTACGAGCAGTACTTC
V: TRBV15; D: NA; size: NA; J: TRBJ2-1; CDR3: CATSRDQAAPEQFF; DNA: TGTGCCACCAGCAGAGATCAGGCAGCTCCTGAGCAGTTCTTC
V: TRBV5-1; D: TRBD2; size: NA; J: TRBJ2-3; CDR3: CASTPGSGRLSTDTQYF; DNA: TGCGCCAGCACCCCGGGAAGCGGGAGGTTGAGCACAGATACGCAGTATTTT
V: TRBV7-9; D: NA; size: NA; J: TRBJ2-2; CDR3: CASSFIRQDGELFF; DNA: TGTGCCAGCAGCTTTATCCGTCAAGACGGGGAGCTGTTTTTT
V: TRBV4-1; D: TRBD1; size: NA; J: TRBJ2-2; CDR3: CASSLADSRDRDTGELFF; DNA: TGCGCCAGCAGCCTTGCAGACTCCCGGGACAGGGACACCGGGGAGCTGTTTTTT
V: TRBV6-5; D: TRBD1; size: NA; J: TRBJ2-7; CDR3: CASSHAGTGAYEQYF; DNA: TGTGCCAGCAGTCACGCCGGGACAGGCGCCTACGAGCAGTACTTC
V: TRBV4-1; D: TRBD1; size: NA; J: TRBJ2-7; CDR3: CASSPDGGQGPYEQYF; DNA: TGCGCCAGCAGCCCCGACGGAGGACAGGGGCCCTACGAGCAGTACTTC
V: TRBV5-1; D: TRBD1; size: NA; J: TRBJ2-5; CDR3: CASSDGQGLQETQYF; DNA: TGCGCCAGCAGCGACGGACAGGGATTACAAGAGACCCAGTACTTC
V: TRBV15; D: NA; size: NA; J: TRBJ1-5; CDR3: CATSRDKGRGQPQHF; DNA: TGTGCCACCAGCAGAGATAAGGGGAGAGGGCAGCCCCAGCATTTT
V: TRBV6-5; D: TRBD2; size: NA; J: TRBJ2-1; CDR3: CASSRLAGGYNEQFF; DNA: TGTGCCAGCAGTAGGCTAGCGGGAGGCTACAATGAGCAGTTCTTC
V: TRBV7-9; D: TRBD2; size: NA; J: TRBJ2-5; CDR3: CASRAGGLQETQYF; DNA: TGTGCCAGCAGAGCGGGGGGCCTACAAGAGACCCAGTACTTC
V: TRBV9; D: NA; size: NA; J: TRBJ1-2; CDR3: CASSVEDTANYGYTF; DNA: TGTGCCAGCAGCGTAGAGGACACCGCTAACTATGGCTACACCTTC
V: TRBV7-7; D: TRBD2; size: NA; J: TRBJ2-3; CDR3: CASSLALAGGSDTQYF; DNA: TGTGCTAGCAGCTTAGCGTTAGCGGGAGGGTCTGATACGCAGTATTTT
V: TRBV13; D: TRBD1; size: NA; J: TRBJ2-7; CDR3: CASSSGQGHPYEQYF; DNA: TGTGCCAGCAGCTCCGGACAGGGCCATCCGTACGAGCAGTACTTC
V: TRBV6-6; D: TRBD1; size: NA; J: TRBJ1-6; CDR3: CASSLQGRDNSPLHF; DNA: TGTGCCAGCAGTTTACAGGGGCGGGATAATTCACCCCTCCACTTT
V: TRBV2; D: TRBD2; size: NA; J: TRBJ2-1; CDR3: CASRYLSGRGSDEQFF; DNA: TGTGCCAGCAGATACCTCAGCGGGAGGGGGTCGGATGAGCAGTTCTTC
V: TRBV4-1; D: TRBD1; size: once; J: TRBJ1-1; CDR3: CASSHMTGFTEAFF; DNA: TGCGCCAGCAGCCATATGACAGGGTTCACTGAAGCTTTCTTT
V: TRBV13; D: NA; size: NA; J: TRBJ1-3; CDR3: CASSAEQGRGNTIYF; DNA: TGTGCCAGCAGCGCGGAACAGGGAAGGGGAAACACCATATATTTT
V: TRBV30; D: TRBD1; size: once; J: TRBJ1-2; CDR3: CAWSPGTGGVYGYTF; DNA: TGTGCCTGGAGTCCCGGGACAGGGGGCGTCTATGGCTACACCTTC
V: TRBV27; D: TRBD2; size: NA; J: TRBJ2-3; CDR3: CASSRGTSGTDTQYF; DNA: TGTGCCAGCAGTCGCGGGACTAGCGGCACAGATACGCAGTATTTT
V: TRBV19; D: NA; size: NA; J: TRBJ1-3; CDR3: CASSAHPGQSAGNTIYF; DNA: TGTGCCAGCAGTGCCCATCCGGGACAATCGGCTGGCAACACCATATATTTT
V: TRBV15; D: NA; size: NA; J: TRBJ2-7; CDR3: CATSRDGFRAGLYEQYF; DNA: TGTGCCACCAGCAGAGATGGGTTTCGAGCGGGCCTCTACGAGCAGTACTTC
V: TRBV4-1; D: NA; size: once; J: TRBJ1-3; CDR3: CASSQNVQSGNTIYF; DNA: TGCGCCAGCAGCCAAAACGTACAGTCTGGAAACACCATATATTTT
V: TRBV30; D: NA; size: NA; J: TRBJ2-1; CDR3: CAWSVWNEQFF; DNA: TGTGCCTGGAGTGTTTGGAATGAGCAGTTCTTC
V: TRBV6-1; D: NA; size: NA; J: TRBJ1-3; CDR3: CATGPGNTIYF; DNA: TGTGCCACGGGCCCTGGAAACACCATATATTTT
V: TRBV10-2; D: TRBD2; size: NA; J: TRBJ2-7; CDR3: CASSDPPRGGEYEQYF; DNA: TGCGCCAGCAGTGACCCACCGCGGGGGGGAGAGTACGAGCAGTACTTC
V: TRBV30; D: TRBD2; size: NA; J: TRBJ2-3; CDR3: CAWSVGSGGTDTQYF; DNA: TGTGCCTGGAGTGTCGGTAGCGGGGGCACAGATACGCAGTATTTT
V: TRBV4-1; D: TRBD1; size: NA; J: TRBJ2-6; CDR3: CASSQTEPGQVSVGGANVLTF; DNA: TGCGCCAGCAGCCAGACCGAACCGGGACAGGTGTCCGTCGGTGGGGCCAACGTCCTGACTTTC
V: TRBV19; D: NA; size: NA; J: TRBJ2-2; CDR3: CARSRGRCWGAVF; DNA: TGTGCCAGGTCCCGGGGCCGGTGCTGGGGAGCTGTTTTT
V: TRBV9; D: NA; size: NA; J: TRBJ1-1; CDR3: CASSSGGRGTEAFF; DNA: TGTGCCAGCAGCTCGGGGGGGCGCGGCACTGAAGCTTTCTTT
V: TRBV5-6; D: NA; size: NA; J: TRBJ2-2; CDR3: CASSYGTGELFF; DNA: TGTGCCAGCAGCTACGGCACCGGGGAGCTGTTTTTT
V: TRBV6-5; D: NA; size: NA; J: TRBJ1-1; CDR3: CASSYSPRVTEAFF; DNA: TGTGCCAGCAGTTACTCCCCCAGGGTAACTGAAGCTTTCTTT
V: TRBV27; D: TRBD1; size: NA; J: TRBJ1-6; CDR3: CASSLGDRGLAYSPLHF; DNA: TGTGCCAGCAGTCTAGGGGACAGGGGGCTGGCTTATTCACCCCTCCACTTT
V: TRBV11-3; D: NA; size: once; J: TRBJ2-1; CDR3: CASSLGAGFQFF; DNA: TGTGCCAGCAGCTTAGGGGCGGGATTCCAGTTCTTC
V: TRBV6-5; D: TRBD2; size: NA; J: TRBJ2-7; CDR3: CASSTAGGASYEQYF; DNA: TGTGCCAGCAGTACCGCGGGGGGGGCTAGCTACGAGCAGTACTTC
V: TRBV18; D: NA; size: NA; J: TRBJ1-5; CDR3: CASSPGRGVNQPQHF; DNA: TGTGCCAGCTCACCAGGCCGGGGAGTAAATCAGCCCCAGCATTTT
V: TRBV29-1; D: TRBD1; size: NA; J: TRBJ2-5; CDR3: CSDQSRDRPPGQYF; DNA: TGCAGCGACCAGTCCCGGGACAGGCCCCCGGGCCAGTACTTC
V: TRBV27; D: NA; size: NA; J: TRBJ2-7; CDR3: CASRGDPYEQYF; DNA: TGTGCCAGCAGGGGGGATCCCTACGAGCAGTACTTC
V: TRBV5-1; D: NA; size: NA; J: TRBJ1-4; CDR3: CASSLLNLGVDPEKLFF; DNA: TGCGCCAGCAGCTTGTTGAATCTGGGAGTTGATCCGGAAAAACTGTTTTTT
V: TRBV19; D: TRBD2; size: NA; J: TRBJ2-5; CDR3: CASSIGGAGVLQETQYF; DNA: TGTGCCAGTAGTATAGGGGGAGCGGGAGTCCTCCAAGAGACCCAGTACTTC
V: TRBV5-5; D: TRBD2; size: once; J: TRBJ2-7; CDR3: CASSFTTSGAYEQYF; DNA: TGTGCCAGCAGCTTTACCACTAGCGGGGCCTACGAGCAGTACTTC
V: TRBV5-1; D: TRBD1; size: once; J: TRBJ1-3; CDR3: CASSLAGGTGRPIYF; DNA: TGCGCCAGCAGCTTGGCCGGGGGGACAGGGAGACCCATATATTTT
V: TRBV5-6; D: NA; size: NA; J: TRBJ1-5; CDR3: CASSLNGGHQPQHF; DNA: TGTGCCAGCAGCTTAAATGGCGGGCATCAGCCCCAGCATTTT
V: TRBV7-9; D: TRBD1; size: NA; J: TRBJ1-4; CDR3: CASSQDRGKEKLFF; DNA: TGTGCCAGCAGCCAAGACAGGGGCAAGGAAAAACTGTTTTTT
V: TRBV5-1; D: NA; size: NA; J: TRBJ1-2; CDR3: CASSFEGDGYTF; DNA: TGCGCCAGCAGTTTCGAGGGGGATGGCTACACCTTC
V: TRBV23-1; D: NA; size: NA; J: TRBJ1-1; CDR3: CASSQSNHPTGNTEAFF; DNA: TGCGCCAGCAGTCAATCGAATCATCCGACAGGGAACACTGAAGCTTTCTTT
V: TRBV19; D: NA; size: NA; J: TRBJ1-5; CDR3: CASRPSGGQPQHF; DNA: TGTGCCAGCCGCCCTTCGGGGGGTCAGCCCCAGCATTTT
V: TRBV29-1; D: NA; size: once; J: TRBJ2-7; CDR3: CSVVRGASYEQYF; DNA: TGCAGCGTTGTTCGGGGGGCCTCCTACGAGCAGTACTTC
V: TRBV5-4; D: NA; size: NA; J: TRBJ1-4; CDR3: CASSFPGQGKLFF; DNA: TGTGCCAGCAGCTTTCCCGGGCAGGGGAAACTGTTTTTT
V: TRBV6-5; D: NA; size: once; J: TRBJ1-4; CDR3: CASSYSGGEKLFF; DNA: TGTGCCAGCAGTTACTCCGGAGGAGAAAAACTGTTTTTT
V: TRBV7-2; D: NA; size: NA; J: TRBJ2-5; CDR3: CASSFLPGGRARGTETQYF; DNA: TGTGCCAGCAGCTTTCTTCCCGGGGGCCGGGCCCGGGGCACGGAGACCCAGTACTTC
V: TRBV11-3; D: TRBD2; size: NA; J: TRBJ2-3; CDR3: CASSFPASGSWTDTQYF; DNA: TGTGCCAGCAGCTTTCCCGCTAGCGGGAGTTGGACAGATACGCAGTATTTT
V: TRBV7-8; D: NA; size: NA; J: TRBJ2-7; CDR3: CASSQDYRRQYF; DNA: TGTGCCAGCAGCCAAGACTACCGAAGGCAGTACTTC
V: TRBV12-5; D: NA; size: NA; J: TRBJ2-1; CDR3: CASAATSLVFNEQFF; DNA: TGTGCTAGTGCCGCGACTAGTCTCGTTTTCAATGAGCAGTTCTTC
V: TRBV5-1; D: NA; size: once; J: TRBJ2-7; CDR3: CASSFERSSYEQYF; DNA: TGCGCCAGCAGCTTTGAGAGAAGCTCCTACGAGCAGTACTTC